Listed below are T cell receptor beta chains from one sample, sequenced in a study of blood T cell repertoires in COVID-19. Profiling relied on immunoSEQ multiplex PCR, and the TCRdb table lists in-frame clones only, not all of them. The repertoire consists of 250,000 to 350,000 clones, with roughly 90% occurring once and the leading ten covering around 0.84%. Sequencing used peripheral blood. The receptors here all came from a man younger than 45 with acute or convalescent COVID-19. CDR3s include the opening cysteine and the closing phenylalanine or tryptophan. A D gene is named only where the DNA matches it firmly. Clone size, where shown, is once, few, many, or a class for clones that have expanded.

TRBV2	-	TRBJ2-1	-	TGTGCCAGCAAGGGGGGGGCATACTACAATGAGCAGTTCTTC	CASKGGAYYNEQFF
TRBV21-1	-	TRBJ2-1	-	TGTGCCAGCAGCGCCGGGACTAGCGGTAAAGGCTCCTACAATGAGCAGTTCTTC	CASSAGTSGKGSYNEQFF
TRBV6-5	-	TRBJ1-1	-	TGTGCCAGCAGTTCATTAACAGAAGCTTTCTTT	CASSSLTEAFF
TRBV7-9	-	TRBJ1-1	-	TGTGCCAGCAGCTTTGGAGACACTGAAGCTTTCTTT	CASSFGDTEAFF
TRBV6-5	-	TRBJ2-1	-	TGTGCCAGCACCCTACAGGGGACTCCGGGCAATGAGCAGTTCTTC	CASTLQGTPGNEQFF
TRBV28	-	TRBJ1-3	-	TGTGCCAGCAGTTTGGCCCGTTGGAGCAGAAACACCATATATTTT	CASSLARWSRNTIYF
TRBV7-3	TRBD2	TRBJ2-2	-	TGTGCCAGCAGCCTTCGGGGGGGTAGCACCGGGGAGCTGTTTTTT	CASSLRGGSTGELFF
TRBV11-2	TRBD1	TRBJ2-3	-	TGTGCCAGCAGCCCCAACAACAGGGGTCGGCTGACAGATACGCAGTATTTT	CASSPNNRGRLTDTQYF
TRBV2	TRBD1	TRBJ2-5	-	TGTGCCAGCAATCCCCAGGGGACAGAAAAAGAGACCCAGTACTTC	CASNPQGTEKETQYF
TRBV6-5	-	TRBJ1-3	-	TGTGCCAGCATGACAGACTCTGGAAACACCATATATTTT	CASMTDSGNTIYF
TRBV6-6	TRBD2	TRBJ2-7	-	TGTGCCAGCCAAAGACTAGCTAACTACGAGCAGTACTTC	CASQRLANYEQYF
TRBV5-1	-	TRBJ1-6	few	TGCGCCAGCAGCTTGGCCGGGGATTCACCCCTCCACTTT	CASSLAGDSPLHF
TRBV6-5	-	TRBJ2-7	-	TGTGCCAGCACCGTACGAATGAGCTCCTACGAGCAGTACTTC	CASTVRMSSYEQYF